Sequencing of this T cell receptor (beta chain) was carried out in a study of blood T cell repertoires in COVID-19 (TCRdb year 2020). Background on the whole study: The collaborator samples originated in the United States, Italy and Spain and spanned the acute and convalescent phases of COVID-19. The material from the prospective study consisted of cDNA or gDNA derived from T cells, B-cell-depleted T cells, or PBMCs. Deeply sampled blood TCRbeta repertoires from subjects exposed to, actively infected with, or recovered from COVID-19 were included in the dataset. The repertoires were released in a freely available public database meant as a resource for research on the immune response to SARS-CoV-2. The samples were drawn from the first 160 participants of the ongoing ImmuneRACE study and from 1,254 subjects provided by 6 global collaborators. Nearly every sample came with metadata listing a de-identified subject ID, COVID-19 status, age in years and sex. Where available, HLA class I and class II types were obtained from metadata supplied by the sample provider rather than from assay-based typing. General conclusions and limits of the study: The amount of clinical and demographic metadata varied by source and participant and was provided uncurated.

The immunoSEQ Assay, a bias-controlled multiplex PCR, was used to amplify TCRbeta CDR3 regions from genomic DNA. Processing in the source paper ran as follows. The number of nucleated cells in each sample was estimated from the amplification of reference gene primers within the assay. To quantify the absolute abundance of each unique TCRbeta CDR3 rearrangement, sequence reads were collapsed and filtered. Productive Simpson clonality was computed per sample as the square root of Simpson's diversity index over productive rearrangements. In its TCRdb copy, this immuneACCESS table keeps in-frame sequences only and misses some clones. Where compared with another copy, unresolved V genes explain less than half of these, and the others have no known cause. That table supplies the V and J calls and clone size; D and trimming were determined from the DNA. The sample table records 290,000 or so clones; approximately 89% of these occur just once. Approximately 2.1% of the sample is held by the ten biggest clonotypes.

In Seattle, one collaborating source enrolled patients while the infection was active and tracked those patients longitudinally over the course of disease. Whole blood was collected in K2EDTA tubes by collaborating institutions according to the institutions' own protocols. Collaborator samples were shipped for TCRbeta analysis as frozen whole blood, isolated PBMCs, or DNA extracted from either sample type. Points on this clone: The target of this receptor is not known. No much larger clonotype is one base removed from it; base qualities were not supplied.

The CDR3 starts with the cysteine, ends with the phenylalanine, and has 15 residues. Kept here is only the CDR3 DNA, which spans 45 bases and is read in frame from base 1. CDR1 MNHEY and CDR2 SVGAGI were looked up in the germline V gene. Cut back by 6 bases and 4 bases, the V and J ends lie 16 bases apart. The material sequenced was peripheral blood. The source is a woman in her thirties with COVID-19, enrolled during active disease. The sequence links TRBV6-5 to TRBJ2-1; 5 matching bases give a weak D call of TRBD2. The DNA sequence is as follows: TGTGCCAGCAGCGACGTCGCGGAGGTGTACAATGAGCAGTTCTTC. This encodes CASSDVAEVYNEQFF.